This entry concerns a single TCR beta chain. Its antigen is still unknown. The data are from a study of molecular identifiers for immune sequencing clone quantification. This CDR3 comprises 17 residues. Trimming shortened V by 1 base and J by 0 bases, and 13 bases separated the two germline ends. Germline CDR1 is GTSNPN and CDR2 is SVGIG (reference sequence). TCRdb fed the PCR reads into MiXCR, producing one record per CDR3 protein. Among about 320,000 distinct CDR3 sequences listed, roughly a quarter were seen once. Overall study findings and caveats: Sizes of clones that are highly expanded could be underestimated (if identical TCR molecules share a barcode).

Sequences were obtained from naive CD8+ T cells from blood, with Jurkat cell RNA spiked in. Stated subset: FACS-sorted CD8+CD4-CCR7+CD45RA+ naive T cells. The chain uses TRBV30 and TRBJ2-6, with D unresolved. The clonotype comes from a human donor in good health. Some libraries in this study had Jurkat cell RNA spiked in. The CDR3 DNA reads TGTGCCTGGAGTGCGTATAAAAAGGGCTCTGGGGCCAACGTCCTGACTTTC. This encodes CAWSAYKKGSGANVLTF.